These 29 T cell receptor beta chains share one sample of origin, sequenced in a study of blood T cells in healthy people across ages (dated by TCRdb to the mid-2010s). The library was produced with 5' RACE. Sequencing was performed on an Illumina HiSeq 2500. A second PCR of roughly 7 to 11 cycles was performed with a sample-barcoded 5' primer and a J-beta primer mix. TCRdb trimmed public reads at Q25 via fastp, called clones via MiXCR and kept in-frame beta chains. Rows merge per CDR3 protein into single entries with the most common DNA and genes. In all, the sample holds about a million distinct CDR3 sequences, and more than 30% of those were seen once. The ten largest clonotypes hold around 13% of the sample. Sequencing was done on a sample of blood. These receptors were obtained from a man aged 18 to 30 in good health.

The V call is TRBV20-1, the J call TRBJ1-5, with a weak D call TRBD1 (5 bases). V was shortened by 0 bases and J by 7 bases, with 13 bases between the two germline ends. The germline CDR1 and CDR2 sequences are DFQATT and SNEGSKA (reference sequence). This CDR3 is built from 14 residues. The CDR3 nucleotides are TGCAGTGCTAGAGATATGAGTTGGGGGCAGCCCCAGCATTTT. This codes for CSARDMSWGQPQHF.

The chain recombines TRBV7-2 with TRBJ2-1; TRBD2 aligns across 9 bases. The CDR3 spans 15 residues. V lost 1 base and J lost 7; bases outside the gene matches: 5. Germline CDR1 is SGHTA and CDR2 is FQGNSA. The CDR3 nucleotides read TGTGCCAGCAGCTTAGGACTAGCGGTAGGAAATGAGCAGTTCTTC. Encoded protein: CASSLGLAVGNEQFF.

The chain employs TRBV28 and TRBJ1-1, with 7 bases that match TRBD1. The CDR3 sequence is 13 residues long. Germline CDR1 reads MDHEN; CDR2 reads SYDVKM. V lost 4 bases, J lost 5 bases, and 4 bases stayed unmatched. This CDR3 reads CASSSTGHTEAFF. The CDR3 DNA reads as TGTGCCAGCAGTTCGACAGGGCATACTGAAGCTTTCTTT.

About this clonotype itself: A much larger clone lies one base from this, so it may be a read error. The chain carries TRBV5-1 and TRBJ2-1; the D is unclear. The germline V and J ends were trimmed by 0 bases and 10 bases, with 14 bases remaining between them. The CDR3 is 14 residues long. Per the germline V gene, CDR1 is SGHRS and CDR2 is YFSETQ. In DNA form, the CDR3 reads TGCGCCAGCAGCTTGGGGGGAACCTCCTACGAGCAGTTCTTC. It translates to CASSLGGTSYEQFF. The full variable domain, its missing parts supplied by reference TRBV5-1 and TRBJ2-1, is KAGVTQTPRYLIKTRGQQVTLSCSPISGHRSVSWYQQTPGQGLQFLFEYFSETQRNKGNFPGRFSGRQFSNSRSEMNVSTLELGDSALYLCASSLGGTSYEQFFGPGTRLTVL.

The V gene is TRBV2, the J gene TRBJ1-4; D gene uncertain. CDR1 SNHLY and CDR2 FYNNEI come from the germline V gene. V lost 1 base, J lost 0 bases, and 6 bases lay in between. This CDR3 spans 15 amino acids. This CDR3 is CASSEVSATNEKLFF. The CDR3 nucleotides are TGTGCCAGCAGTGAAGTGTCAGCAACTAATGAAAAACTGTTTTTT.

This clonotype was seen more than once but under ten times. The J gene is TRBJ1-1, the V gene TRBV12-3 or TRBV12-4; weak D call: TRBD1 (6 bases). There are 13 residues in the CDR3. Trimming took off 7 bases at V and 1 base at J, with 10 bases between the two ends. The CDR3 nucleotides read TGTGCCAGCACCCTACAGGGGAACACTGAAGCTTTCTTT. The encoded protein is CASTLQGNTEAFF.

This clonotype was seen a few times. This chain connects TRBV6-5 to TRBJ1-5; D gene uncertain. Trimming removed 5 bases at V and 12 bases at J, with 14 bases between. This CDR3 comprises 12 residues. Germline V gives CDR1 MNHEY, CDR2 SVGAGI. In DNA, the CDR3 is TGTGCCAGCAGTGGACCCGGACCGATCCAGCATTTT. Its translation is CASSGPGPIQHF.

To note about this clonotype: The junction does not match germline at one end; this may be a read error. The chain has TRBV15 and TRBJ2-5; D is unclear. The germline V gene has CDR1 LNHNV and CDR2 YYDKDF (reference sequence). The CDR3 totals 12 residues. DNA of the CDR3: TGTGCCACCAGCGGAGATTCGGAGACCCAGTACTTC. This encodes CATSGDSETQYF.

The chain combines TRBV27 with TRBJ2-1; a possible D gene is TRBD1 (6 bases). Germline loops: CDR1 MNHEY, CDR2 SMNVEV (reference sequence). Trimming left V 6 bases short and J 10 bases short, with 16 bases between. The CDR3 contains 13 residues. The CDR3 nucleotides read TGTGCCAGCAGCTACAGGGAAGACACAGAGCAGTTCTTC. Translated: CASSYREDTEQFF.

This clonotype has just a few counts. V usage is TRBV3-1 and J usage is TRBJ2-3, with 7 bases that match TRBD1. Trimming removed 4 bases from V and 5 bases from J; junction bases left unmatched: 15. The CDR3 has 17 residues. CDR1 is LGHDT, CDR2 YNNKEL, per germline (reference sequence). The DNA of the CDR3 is TGTGCCAGCAGCCCTCCCGGCGACAGGGAGTCGGTAGATACGCAGTATTTT. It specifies CASSPPGDRESVDTQYF.

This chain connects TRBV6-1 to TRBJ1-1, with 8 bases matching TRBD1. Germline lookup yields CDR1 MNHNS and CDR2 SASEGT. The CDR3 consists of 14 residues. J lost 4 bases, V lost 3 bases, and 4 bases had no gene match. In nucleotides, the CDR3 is TGTGCCAGCAGTGACCAGGGGGCGGCCACTGAAGCTTTCTTT. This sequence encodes CASSDQGAATEAFF.

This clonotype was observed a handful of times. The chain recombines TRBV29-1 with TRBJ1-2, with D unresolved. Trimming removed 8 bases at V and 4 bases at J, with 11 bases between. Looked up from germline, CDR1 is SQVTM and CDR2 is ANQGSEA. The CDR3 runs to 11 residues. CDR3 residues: CSSAEPYGYTF. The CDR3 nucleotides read TGCAGCTCCGCTGAGCCCTATGGCTACACCTTC.

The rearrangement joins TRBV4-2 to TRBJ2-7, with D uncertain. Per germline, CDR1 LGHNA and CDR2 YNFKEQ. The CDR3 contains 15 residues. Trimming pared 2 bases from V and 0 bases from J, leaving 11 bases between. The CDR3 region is CASSQRASASYEQYF. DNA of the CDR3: TGTGCCAGCAGCCAACGAGCCTCGGCCTCCTACGAGCAGTACTTC.

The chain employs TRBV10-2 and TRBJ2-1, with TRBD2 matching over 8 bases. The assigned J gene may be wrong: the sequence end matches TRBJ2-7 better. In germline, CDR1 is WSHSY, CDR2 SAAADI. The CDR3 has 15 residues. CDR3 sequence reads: CASSHLRGEYNEQYF. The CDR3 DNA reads TGCGCCAGCAGTCATTTGCGGGGGGAATACAATGAGCAGTACTTC.

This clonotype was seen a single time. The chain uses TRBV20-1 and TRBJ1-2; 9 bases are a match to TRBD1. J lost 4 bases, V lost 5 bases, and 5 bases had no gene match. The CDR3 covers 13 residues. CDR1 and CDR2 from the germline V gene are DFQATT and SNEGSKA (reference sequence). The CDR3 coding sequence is TGCAGTGCTGTGACAGGGGGAAGCTATGGCTACACCTTC. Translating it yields CSAVTGGSYGYTF.

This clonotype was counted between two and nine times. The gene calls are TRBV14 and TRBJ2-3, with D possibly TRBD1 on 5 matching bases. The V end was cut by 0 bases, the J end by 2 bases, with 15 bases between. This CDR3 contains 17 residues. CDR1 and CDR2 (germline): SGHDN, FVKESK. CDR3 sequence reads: CASSQELTQDHTDTQYF. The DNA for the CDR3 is TGTGCCAGCAGCCAAGAACTGACACAGGACCACACAGATACGCAGTATTTT. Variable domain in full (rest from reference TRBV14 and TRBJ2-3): EAGVTQFPSHSVIEKGQTVTLRCDPISGHDNLYWYRRVMGKEIKFLLHFVKESKQDESGMPNNRFLAERTGGTYSTLKVQPAELEDSGVYFCASSQELTQDHTDTQYFGPGTRLTVL.

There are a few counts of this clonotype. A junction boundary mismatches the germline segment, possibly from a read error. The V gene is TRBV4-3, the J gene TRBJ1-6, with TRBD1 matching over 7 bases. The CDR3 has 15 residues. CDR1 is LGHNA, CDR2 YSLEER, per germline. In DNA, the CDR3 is TGCGCCAGCAGCCATTCTAGGGACAGCAATTCACCCCCCCACTTT. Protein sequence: CASSHSRDSNSPPHF.

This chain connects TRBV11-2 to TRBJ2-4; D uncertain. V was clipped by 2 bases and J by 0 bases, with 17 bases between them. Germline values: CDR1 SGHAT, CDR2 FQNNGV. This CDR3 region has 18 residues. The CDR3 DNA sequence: TGTGCCAGCAGCTTAAACCGATCCCCGGATTCAGCCAAAAACATTCAGTACTTC. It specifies CASSLNRSPDSAKNIQYF.

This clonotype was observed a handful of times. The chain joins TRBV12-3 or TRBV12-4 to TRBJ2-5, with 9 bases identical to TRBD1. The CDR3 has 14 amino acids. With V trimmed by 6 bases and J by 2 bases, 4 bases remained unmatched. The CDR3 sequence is CASRPGTGQETQYF. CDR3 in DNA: TGTGCCAGCAGACCAGGGACAGGGCAAGAGACCCAGTACTTC.

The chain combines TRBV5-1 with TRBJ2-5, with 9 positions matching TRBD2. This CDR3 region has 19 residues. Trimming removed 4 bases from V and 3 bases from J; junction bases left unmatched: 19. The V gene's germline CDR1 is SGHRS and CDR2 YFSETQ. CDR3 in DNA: TGCGCCAGCAGCCGAACCTATAGCGGGGGACTCCTCCAGAAAGAGACCCAGTACTTC. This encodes CASSRTYSGGLLQKETQYF.

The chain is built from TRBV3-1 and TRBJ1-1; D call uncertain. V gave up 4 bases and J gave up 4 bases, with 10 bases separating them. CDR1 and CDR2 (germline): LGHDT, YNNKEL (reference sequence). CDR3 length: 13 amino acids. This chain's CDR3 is CASSLYQATEAFF. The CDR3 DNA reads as TGTGCCAGCAGCCTCTATCAGGCCACTGAAGCTTTCTTT.

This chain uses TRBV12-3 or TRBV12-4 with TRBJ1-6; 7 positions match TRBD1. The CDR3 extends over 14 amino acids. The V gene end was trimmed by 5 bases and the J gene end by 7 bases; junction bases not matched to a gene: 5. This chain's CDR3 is CASSKQGSNSPLHF. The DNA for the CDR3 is TGTGCCAGCAGTAAACAGGGGAGCAATTCACCCCTCCACTTT.

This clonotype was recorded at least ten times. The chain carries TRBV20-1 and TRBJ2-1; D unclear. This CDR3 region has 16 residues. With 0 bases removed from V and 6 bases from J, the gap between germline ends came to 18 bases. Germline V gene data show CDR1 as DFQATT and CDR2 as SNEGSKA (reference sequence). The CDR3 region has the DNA TGCAGTGCTAGAGATGTAGGGTCCGACACTTCCAATGAGCAGTTCTTC. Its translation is CSARDVGSDTSNEQFF.

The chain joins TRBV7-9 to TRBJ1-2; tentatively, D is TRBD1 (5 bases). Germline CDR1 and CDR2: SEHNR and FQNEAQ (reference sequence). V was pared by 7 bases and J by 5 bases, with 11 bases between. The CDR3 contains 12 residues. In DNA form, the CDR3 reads TGTGCCAGCACCGGGACGGTATATGGCTACACCTTC. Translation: CASTGTVYGYTF.

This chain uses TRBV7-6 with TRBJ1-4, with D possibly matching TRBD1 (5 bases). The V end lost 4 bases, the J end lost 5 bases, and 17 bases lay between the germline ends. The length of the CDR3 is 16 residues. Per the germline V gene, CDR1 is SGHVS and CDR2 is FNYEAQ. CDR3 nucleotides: TGTGCCAGCAGCTCTTACCTGGACAAACAAAATGAAAAACTGTTTTTT. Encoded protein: CASSSYLDKQNEKLFF.

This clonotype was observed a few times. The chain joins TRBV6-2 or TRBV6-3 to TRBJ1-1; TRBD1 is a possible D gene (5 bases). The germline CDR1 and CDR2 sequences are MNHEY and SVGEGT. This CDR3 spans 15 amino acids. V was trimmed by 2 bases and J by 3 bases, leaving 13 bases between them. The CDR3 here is CASSYGPGSHTEAFF. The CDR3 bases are TGTGCCAGCAGTTACGGCCCAGGGAGTCACACTGAAGCTTTCTTT.

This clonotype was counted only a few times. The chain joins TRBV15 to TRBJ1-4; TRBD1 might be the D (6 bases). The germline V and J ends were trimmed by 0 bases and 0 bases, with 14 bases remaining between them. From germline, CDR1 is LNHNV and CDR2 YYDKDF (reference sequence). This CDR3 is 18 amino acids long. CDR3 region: CATSRDLGGASTNEKLFF. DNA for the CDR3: TGTGCCACCAGCAGAGATTTAGGGGGTGCCTCAACTAATGAAAAACTGTTTTTT.

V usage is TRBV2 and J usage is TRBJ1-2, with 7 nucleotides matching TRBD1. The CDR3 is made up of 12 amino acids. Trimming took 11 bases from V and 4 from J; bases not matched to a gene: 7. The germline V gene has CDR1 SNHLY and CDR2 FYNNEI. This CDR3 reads CAEQGTSYGYTF. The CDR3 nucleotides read TGTGCCGAACAGGGGACATCCTATGGCTACACCTTC.

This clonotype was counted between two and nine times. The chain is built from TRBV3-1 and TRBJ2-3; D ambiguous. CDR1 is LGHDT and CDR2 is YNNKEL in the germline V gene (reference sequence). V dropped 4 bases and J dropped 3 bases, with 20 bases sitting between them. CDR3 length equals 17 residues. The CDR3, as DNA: TGTGCCAGCAGCCGACGATTGAAAGCAAGTGCAACAGATACGCAGTATTTT. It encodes CASSRRLKASATDTQYF.